Shown below are 21 T cell receptor beta chains from a single sample sequenced in a study of identical twins. TCRdb independently ran MiXCR on the 5' RACE reads; one entry per CDR3 protein. The sample contains about 700,000 distinct CDR3 sequences, 8% to 9% of which appear only once. The sample also formed part of further work on yellow fever vaccine responses in identical twins.

The sample taken for sequencing was PBMCs. The receptors were gathered from a young woman in good health.

This clonotype has more than one count but fewer than ten. The chain couples TRBV11-2 to TRBJ2-7; 9 nucleotides align to TRBD1. Trimming at V came to 3 bases and at J to 2 bases, leaving 8 bases not matched to a gene. The CDR3 totals 16 residues. Germline V gene data show CDR1 as SGHAT and CDR2 as FQNNGV. The CDR3: CASSLAGTGLTYEQYF. As DNA, the CDR3 is TGTGCCAGCAGCTTGGCCGGGACAGGGCTAACCTACGAGCAGTACTTC.

This chain uses TRBV27 with TRBJ2-7; TRBD1 matches 9 bases. CDR1 is MNHEY, CDR2 SMNVEV, per germline (reference sequence). The CDR3 consists of 18 residues. Germline trimming cut 4 bases from V and 0 bases from J; bases unmatched to any gene: 13. The CDR3 here is CASSSLTGTGSSSYEQYF. CDR3 DNA sequence: TGTGCCAGCAGTTCCCTTACGGGGACAGGGTCTAGCTCCTACGAGCAGTACTTC.

This clonotype was found a few times. The gene calls are TRBV3-1 and TRBJ1-6, with 7 bases matching TRBD1. V was pared by 7 bases and J by 13 bases, with 22 bases of the junction left unmatched. The length of the CDR3 is 17 residues. Germline V gene data show CDR1 as LGHDT and CDR2 as YNNKEL (reference sequence). Here the CDR3 reads CASTRQGAGSGFAPLHF. The CDR3 region has the DNA TGTGCCAGCACCCGACAGGGCGCGGGGTCCGGATTTGCGCCCCTCCACTTT.

This clonotype has just a few counts. DNA for the CDR3: TGTGCCAGCAGCCCACCGACAGGGACCAGCTCTGGGGCCAACGTCCTGACTTTC. Protein product: CASSPPTGTSSGANVLTF. The J gene is TRBJ2-6, the V gene TRBV11-1, with TRBD1 matching 7 bases. This CDR3 contains 18 residues. Germline V CDR1 and CDR2: SGHAT, FQDESV (reference sequence). Losses at the gene ends were 5 bases for V and 0 bases for J; bases not matched to a gene: 10. Looking up the rest from reference TRBV11-1 and TRBJ2-6 gives the full variable domain: EAEVAQSPRYKITEKSQAVAFWCDPISGHATLYWYRQILGQGPELLVQFQDESVVDDSQLPKDRFSAERLKGVDSTLKIQPAELGDSAMYLCASSPPTGTSSGANVLTFGAGSRLTVL.

This clonotype was seen a few times. This chain joins TRBV12-3 or TRBV12-4 and TRBJ2-3; unclear D gene. The CDR3 has 15 amino acids. V dropped 2 bases and J dropped 4 bases, with 13 bases sitting between them. CDR3 bases: TGTGCCAGCAGTTTAACATTAGTTGGCCCAGATACGCAGTATTTT. Residues: CASSLTLVGPDTQYF.

This clonotype was detected ten times or more. The rearrangement uses TRBV14 and TRBJ1-4; 10 bases align to TRBD1. The length of the CDR3 is 16 residues. J lost 6 bases, V lost 3 bases, and 7 bases had no gene match. Germline assignment: CDR1 SGHDN and CDR2 FVKESK. CDR3: CASSHRGTGAYEKLFF. For the CDR3, the DNA is TGTGCCAGCAGCCACAGAGGGACAGGGGCTTATGAAAAACTGTTTTTT.

In its sample, this clonotype was seen a few times. The J gene is TRBJ2-1, the V gene TRBV9; D remains ambiguous. The CDR3 sequence is 15 residues long. The germline gives CDR1 SGDLS, CDR2 YYNGEE. V dropped 4 bases and J dropped 0 bases, with 11 bases sitting between them. The CDR3 is CASSLATGSYNEQFF. DNA of the CDR3: TGTGCCAGCAGCTTGGCGACGGGCTCCTACAATGAGCAGTTCTTC.

This clonotype was picked up many times. The chain carries TRBV9 and TRBJ2-2; TRBD2 aligns across 10 bases. V lost 3 bases, J lost 1 base, and 6 bases stayed unmatched. The CDR3 runs to 17 residues. Germline V gene sequence: CDR1 SGDLS, CDR2 YYNGEE. The CDR3 protein is CASSDPERGGNTGELFF. The CDR3 nucleotides read TGTGCCAGCAGCGACCCAGAGCGGGGGGGGAACACCGGGGAGCTGTTTTTT.

This clonotype was seen only a few times. The chain carries TRBV23-1 and TRBJ2-3; D is unclear. TRBV23-1 is marked as an open reading frame, function uncertain. The CDR3 runs 15 residues. The V gene lost 6 bases and the J gene lost 0 bases, with 13 bases spanning the gap. The CDR3 DNA reads as TGCGCCAGCAGGGGGATCTGGGCGAGCACAGATACGCAGTATTTT. Translating it yields CASRGIWASTDTQYF.

This clonotype was counted many times. The rearrangement links TRBV20-1 to TRBJ1-2; D is unclear. Trimming pared 6 bases from V and 4 bases from J, leaving 15 bases between. This CDR3 is built from 13 residues. The V gene's germline CDR1 is DFQATT and CDR2 SNEGSKA (reference sequence). The DNA of the CDR3 is TGCAGTGCCCTTTTCGAGTCTTCCTATGGCTACACCTTC. Translation: CSALFESSYGYTF.

The rearrangement links TRBV2 to TRBJ1-6, with a tentative D call TRBD1 (5 bases). Germline CDR1 and CDR2: SNHLY and FYNNEI. V was shortened by 2 bases and J by 7 bases, with 15 bases between the two germline ends. The CDR3 spans 16 residues. This CDR3 is CASSERGRQENSPLHF. CDR3 in DNA: TGTGCCAGCAGTGAAAGGGGACGTCAGGAAAATTCACCCCTCCACTTT.

This clonotype was seen a few times. V usage is TRBV7-8 and J usage is TRBJ2-1; D may be TRBD1 (6 bases). Per germline, CDR1 SGHVS and CDR2 FQNEAQ. V was cut by 1 base and J by 2 bases, with 9 bases left in between. The CDR3 is 15 residues long. CDR3 in DNA: TGTGCCAGCAGCTTAGATGAGGGGGCCTACAATGAGCAGTTCTTC. Its protein product is CASSLDEGAYNEQFF. The variable domain in full, completed from reference TRBV7-8 and TRBJ2-1, reads GAGVSQSPRYKVAKRGQDVALRCDPISGHVSLFWYQQALGQGPEFLTYFQNEAQLDKSGLPSDRFFAERPEGSVSTLKIQRTQQEDSAVYLCASSLDEGAYNEQFFGPGTRLTVL.

This chain links TRBV20-1 with TRBJ2-6; D might be TRBD2 (6 bases). Germline assignment: CDR1 DFQATT and CDR2 SNEGSKA (reference sequence). The V end lost 5 bases, the J end lost 4 bases, and 12 bases lay between the germline ends. The CDR3 totals 14 residues. CDR3 nucleotides: TGCAGTGCTGATAGGGAGGCCGGGGCCAACGTCCTGACTTTC. It encodes CSADREAGANVLTF.

In its sample, this clonotype was seen a few times. The V gene is TRBV12-3 or TRBV12-4, the J gene TRBJ2-2, with a weak D call TRBD2 (6 bases). V was cut by 6 bases and J by 4 bases, with 15 bases left in between. The CDR3 extends over 15 amino acids. CDR3 region: CASSYGGRFTGELFF. CDR3 coding DNA: TGTGCCAGCAGCTACGGGGGAAGATTCACCGGGGAGCTGTTTTTT.

This chain links TRBV27 with TRBJ2-7; the match to TRBD2 covers 16 bases. The CDR3 loop spans 17 amino acids. J was trimmed by 4 bases and V by 4 bases; bases with no gene match: 7. Germline V gene data show CDR1 as MNHEY and CDR2 as SMNVEV (reference sequence). This CDR3 is CASSYTGTSGRGYEQYF. In DNA, the CDR3 is TGTGCCAGCAGTTATACCGGGACTAGCGGGAGGGGTTACGAGCAGTACTTC.

This clonotype was seen a handful of times. The chain couples TRBV4-2 to TRBJ2-3; 12 positions match TRBD2. The length of the CDR3 is 16 residues. CDR1 and CDR2 (germline): LGHNA, YNFKEQ. V gave up 1 base and J gave up 3 bases; unmatched junction bases: 2. The CDR3 is CASSQVTSGRTDTQYF. The CDR3 DNA reads TGTGCCAGCAGCCAAGTAACTAGCGGGAGGACAGATACGCAGTATTTT.

The chain recombines TRBV15 with TRBJ2-5, with a possible D match to TRBD1 (5 bases). Trimming pared 8 bases from V and 0 bases from J, leaving 16 bases between. The CDR3 spans 15 residues. Per germline, CDR1 LNHNV and CDR2 YYDKDF (reference sequence). The CDR3 sequence is CATRQTVPYQETQYF. In nucleotides, the CDR3 is TGTGCCACCCGACAGACAGTCCCGTACCAAGAGACCCAGTACTTC.

The chain uses TRBV18 and TRBJ2-2, with 7 bases fitting TRBD1. Germline CDR1 reads KGHSH; CDR2 reads LQKENI. V shed 1 base, J shed 4 bases, and the junction held 6 bases outside the gene matches. The CDR3 is 16 amino acids. The CDR3, as DNA: TGTGCCAGCTCACCACAGCAGACAGGGACCACCGGGGAGCTGTTTTTT. Translating gives CASSPQQTGTTGELFF.

This clonotype was counted a few times. The rearrangement uses TRBV9 and TRBJ2-5; perhaps TRBD1 as D (6 bases). The CDR3 length is 15 residues. The germline V and J ends were trimmed by 4 bases and 1 base, with 14 bases remaining between them. CDR1 and CDR2 (germline): SGDLS, YYNGEE. CDR3 region: CASSLSTGLQETQYF. CDR3 bases: TGTGCCAGCAGCCTATCGACAGGTCTCCAAGAGACCCAGTACTTC.

The chain has TRBV21-1 and TRBJ1-1; TRBD1 reflects the table's D call only, with no check against the DNA. TRBV21-1 is marked as a pseudogene. This CDR3 contains 18 residues. Here the CDR3 reads CASSKARGRTILNTEAFF. In nucleotides, the CDR3 is TGTGCCAGCAGCAAAGCTAGGGGACGCACGATTTTGAACACTGAAGCTTTCTTT.

In this sample, this clonotype turned up many times. The V call is TRBV2, the J call TRBJ2-3; D may be TRBD2 (5 bases). There are 15 residues in the CDR3. Trimming took 7 bases from V and 0 from J, leaving 14 bases between them. CDR1 is SNHLY and CDR2 is FYNNEI in the germline V gene. The CDR3 DNA sequence: TGTGCCAGCATACCGGGGTCAACTAGCACAGATACGCAGTATTTT. It encodes CASIPGSTSTDTQYF.